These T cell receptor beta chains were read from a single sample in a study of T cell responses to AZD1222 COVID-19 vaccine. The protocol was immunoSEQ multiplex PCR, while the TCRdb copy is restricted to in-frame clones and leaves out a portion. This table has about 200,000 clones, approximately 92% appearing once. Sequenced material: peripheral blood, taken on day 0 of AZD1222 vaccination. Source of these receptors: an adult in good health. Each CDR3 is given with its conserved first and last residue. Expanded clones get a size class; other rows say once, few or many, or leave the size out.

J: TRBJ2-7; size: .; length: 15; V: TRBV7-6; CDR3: CASSAPMGRTYEQYF
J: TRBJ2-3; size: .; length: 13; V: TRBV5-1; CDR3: CASSSASTDTQYF
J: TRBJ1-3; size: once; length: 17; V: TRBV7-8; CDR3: CASSLSTGVGSGNTIYF
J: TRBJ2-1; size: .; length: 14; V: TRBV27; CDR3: CASSYTAIYNEQFF
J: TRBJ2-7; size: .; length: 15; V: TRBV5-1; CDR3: CASSYEGASSYEQYF
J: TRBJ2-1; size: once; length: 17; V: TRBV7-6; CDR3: CASSSRLAGGPSNEQFF
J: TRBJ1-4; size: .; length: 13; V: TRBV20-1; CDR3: CSASGASNEKLFF
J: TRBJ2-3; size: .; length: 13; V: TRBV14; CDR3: CASSPPWVDTQYF
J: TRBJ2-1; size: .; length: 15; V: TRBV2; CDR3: CASTPGQGLSPEQFF
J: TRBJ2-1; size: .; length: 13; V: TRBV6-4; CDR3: CASSDSRVGEQFF
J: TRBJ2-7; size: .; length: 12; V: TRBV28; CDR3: CASGGPTYEQYF
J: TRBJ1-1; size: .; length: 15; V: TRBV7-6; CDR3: CASSGQTVTGTEAFF
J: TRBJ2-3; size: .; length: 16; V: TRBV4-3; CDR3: CASSQRTSGYTDTQYF
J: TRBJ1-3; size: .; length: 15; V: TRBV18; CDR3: CASSPRTILGNTIYF
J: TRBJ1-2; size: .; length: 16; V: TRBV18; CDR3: CASSPPNAPLRRGYTF
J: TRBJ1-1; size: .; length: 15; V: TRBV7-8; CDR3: CASLGRDRVGAEAFF
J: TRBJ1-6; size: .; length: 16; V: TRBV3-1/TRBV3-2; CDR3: CASSQGGGSYNSPLHF
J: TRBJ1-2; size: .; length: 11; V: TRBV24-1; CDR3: CATSSGSGYTF
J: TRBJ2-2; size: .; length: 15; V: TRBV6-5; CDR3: CASSYRLAGYGELFF
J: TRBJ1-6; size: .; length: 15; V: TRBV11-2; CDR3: CASSFAHASNSPLHF
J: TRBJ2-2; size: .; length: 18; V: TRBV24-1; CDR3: CATSAISGTGVGTGELFF
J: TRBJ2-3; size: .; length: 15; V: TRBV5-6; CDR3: CASSLPPTVTDTQYF
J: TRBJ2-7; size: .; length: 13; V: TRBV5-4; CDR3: CASSSTGLYEQYF
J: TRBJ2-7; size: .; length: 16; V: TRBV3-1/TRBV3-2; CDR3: CASSPRVSRGAYEQYF
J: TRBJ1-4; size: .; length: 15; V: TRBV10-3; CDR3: CAISENRDSNEKLFF
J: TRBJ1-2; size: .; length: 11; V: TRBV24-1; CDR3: CATSEGSGYTF
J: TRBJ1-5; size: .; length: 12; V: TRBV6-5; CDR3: CASKRMNQPQHF